This is a list of T cell receptor beta chains from one sample in a study of blood T cell repertoires in COVID-19. This table comes from immunoSEQ multiplex PCR, and its TCRdb copy is limited to in-frame clones, with some not included. Of about 260,000 clones listed, approximately 85% were seen once; the top ten hold over 0.55%. What was sequenced was peripheral blood. The receptors come from a human donor in a cohort sampled during active COVID-19. The CDR3 runs from the conserved cysteine through the conserved F or W.

v_call	cdr3_aa
TRBV18	CASSPGQGRNQPQHF
TRBV27	CASSFAGVKDTQYF
TRBV5-8	CASSFGHGGTAKNIQYF
TRBV4-3	CASSRGTSGKNTGELFF
TRBV6-2/TRBV6-3	CASSSQGDEQFF
TRBV5-6	CASSLRGTDTQYF
TRBV19	CASIVRSSGNTIYF
TRBV2	CATSTPEFNKNTEAFF
TRBV7-2	CASSFRLGASGDYEQYF
TRBV6-5	CASTETGTYEQYF
TRBV5-8	CASSLTYRDGYTF
TRBV3-1/TRBV3-2	CASSQANYGYTF
TRBV6-1	CASSEGRLAGGPYEQYF
TRBV10-3	CAISREGYEQYF
TRBV12-3/TRBV12-4	CASSQTTPYEQYF
TRBV30	CAWTRAMNTEAFF
TRBV18	CASSPSGHDYGYTF
TRBV7-2	CASSLESGQVSYEQYF
TRBV5-5	CASSVGQGGYNEQFF
TRBV6-5	CASRPGLANHEQYF
TRBV11-2	CASSFDREITEAFF
TRBV24-1	CATSVAGVGLPGANVLTF
TRBV7-3	CASSPGQTYNEQFF
TRBV4-2	CASSATSGGAGDTQYF
TRBV30	CAWGQNYGYTF
TRBV28	CASSTGGTSYEQYF
TRBV4-3	CASSQEGGRYEQYF
TRBV3-1/TRBV3-2	CASSGDRGGYEQYF
TRBV15	CATSRDRVSNYGYTF
TRBV5-5	CASSLRQGATHTIYF
TRBV5-1	CASSLTGKLANEKLFF
TRBV4-1	CASSQERVAAIQETQYF
TRBV7-9	CASSSFYEQYF
TRBV6-6	CASSYELSSYNEQFF
TRBV12-3/TRBV12-4	CASSSQTYEQYF
TRBV5-1	CASSFGTSGSSYEQYF
TRBV10-3	CAISSYQETQYF
TRBV5-8	CASSRRFRAYNEQFF
TRBV19	CASSIVREVTEAFF
TRBV28	CASSYSTGTYF
TRBV27	CASSLARGSSRYKQYF
TRBV4-1	CASSPDRVNTEAFF
TRBV30	CAWIRPLRGQGQPANYGYTF
TRBV20-1	CSASSRSGASTDTQYF
TRBV6-5	CASSYGQSQETQYF
TRBV7-2	CASSLAVTQNQPQHF
TRBV19	CASSPRGTGGSYEQYF
TRBV4-3	CASSQDESITDTQYF
TRBV7-3	CASSLDRAGGYTF
TRBV3-1/TRBV3-2	CASSLRSGKYGKLFF
TRBV30	CAWSRRNTEAFF
TRBV6-5	CASSYSEGLSEQYF
TRBV6-6	CASSYREFNSPLHF
TRBV4-1	CASSFGERSTDTQYF
TRBV5-1	CASSFDRSYEQYF
TRBV18	CASSNIAQGVATNEKLFF
TRBV7-9	CASSLRFRGQGVGDTQYF
TRBV18	CASSRTRDSTNYGYTF